One T cell receptor beta chain is described in this entry. Its antigen is unknown. These data are taken from a study of T cells in lung cancer brain metastases. General observations from the study: Paired primaries held more unique productive clones than brain metastases (median approximately 4,500 versus 1,500).

The germline V gene encodes CDR1 MNHNY and CDR2 SVGAGI (reference sequence). Trimming cost V 5 bases and J 8 bases, with 15 bases left between them. The CDR3 runs to 13 residues. The table came from immunoSEQ multiplex PCR; TCRdb's copy has only in-frame clones and leaves some out. The sample contains about 4,800 clones, about 85% of which appear only once. This receptor was obtained from a woman aged 45 to 65 with non-small cell lung cancer. This sequence joins TRBV6-6 and TRBJ1-1; D gene uncertain. Sequenced sample: tumor tissue from the primary lung tumor. The CDR3 DNA follows: TGTGCCAGCAGTGCCGTGGGAGAAAACGAAGCTTTCTTT. Residues: CASSAVGENEAFF.